The 30 T cell receptor beta chains presented below share a single source sample, sequenced in a study of blood T cells in healthy people across ages. Primers used in a second PCR of roughly 7 to 11 cycles were a sample-barcoded 5' primer and a J-beta primer mix. TCRdb independently ran MiXCR on the 5' RACE reads; one entry per CDR3 protein. The top ten clones hold roughly 14% of a sample with 500,000 to 700,000 distinct CDR3 sequences, less than 35% of them seen once. The sequenced sample consisted of blood. These TCRs come from a woman of 80 years or more in good health.

This clonotype was seen at least ten times. The chain recombines TRBV12-3 or TRBV12-4 with TRBJ1-1; D is possibly TRBD1 (5 bases). V dropped 5 bases and J dropped 0 bases, with 10 bases sitting between them. This CDR3 is 14 amino acids long. CDR3 nucleotides: TGTGCCAGCAGTGCAGGGTTAATGAACACTGAAGCTTTCTTT. The encoded protein is CASSAGLMNTEAFF.

This clonotype has a handful of counts. The chain employs TRBV7-8 and TRBJ1-3, with D possibly TRBD1 on 6 matching bases. The CDR3 extends over 17 amino acids. The V gene's germline CDR1 is SGHVS and CDR2 FQNEAQ. Trimming took off 5 bases at V and 2 bases at J, with 19 bases between the two ends. CDR3 sequence (DNA): TGTGCCAGCAGCCTGTACAGGGTCCCGCCGCCTGGAAACACCATATATTTT. Its protein product is CASSLYRVPPPGNTIYF.

The CDR3 sequence: CAWSLGPYYGYTF. CDR3 coding DNA: TGTGCCTGGAGCCTGGGGCCCTACTATGGCTACACCTTC. The V call is TRBV30, the J call TRBJ1-2; possibly TRBD1 for D (5 bases). Germline CDR1 reads GTSNPN; CDR2 reads SVGIG (reference sequence). This CDR3 has 13 residues. The germline V and J ends were trimmed by 3 bases and 3 bases, with 11 bases remaining between them.

A few counts support this clonotype. CDR3 in amino acids: CATSVRGNQPQHF. The CDR3 DNA reads as TGTGCCACCAGTGTGAGAGGCAATCAGCCCCAGCATTTT. V usage is TRBV24-1 and J usage is TRBJ1-5; D gene ambiguous. The V end lost 5 bases, the J end lost 2 bases, and 6 bases lay between the germline ends. The CDR3 is made up of 13 amino acids. The germline V gene encodes CDR1 KGHDR and CDR2 SFDVKD.

This clonotype was counted between two and nine times. The J gene is TRBJ1-5, the V gene TRBV21-1; the table's D call of TRBD1 was not tested on the DNA. TRBV21-1 corresponds to a pseudogene. CDR3 size: 19 residues. CDR3 region: CASSNGNRTGAAGCQPQHF. CDR3 sequence (DNA): TGTGCCAGCAGCAACGGGAACAGGACAGGGGCTGCCGGGTGTCAGCCCCAGCATTTT.

This clonotype was recorded at least ten times. One base away lies a much larger clone, so this may be a sequencing read error. The chain recombines TRBV4-1 with TRBJ1-2, with unresolved D. Trimming took 1 base from V and 1 from J, leaving 7 bases between them. The germline V gene has CDR1 MGHRA and CDR2 YSYEKL. This CDR3 is 14 amino acids long. CDR3 sequence reads: CASSQGQDNYGYTF. DNA for the CDR3: TGCGCCAGCAGCCAAGGGCAGGATAACTATGGCTACACCTTC.

A word on this clonotype: A much larger clone differs from this one at a single base, so this may be a read error. The chain combines TRBV3-1 with TRBJ2-3; D perhaps matches TRBD2 (5 bases). The CDR3 length is 16 residues. Per germline, CDR1 LGHDT and CDR2 YNNKEL (reference sequence). V lost 4 bases, J lost 0 bases, and 14 bases lay in between. CDR3 bases: TGTGCCAGCAGCCTTGAGGGCGGATTTAGCACAGATACGCAGTATTTT. This translates into CASSLEGGFSTDTQYF.

This clonotype was counted many times. The chain couples TRBV6-5 to TRBJ1-5, with D possibly matching TRBD1 (5 bases). The CDR3 runs to 14 residues. Germline-derived CDR1 and CDR2 are MNHEY and SVGAGI. V lost 4 bases, J lost 8 bases, and 15 bases lay in between. Here the CDR3 reads CASSSSWGKKPQHF. As DNA, the CDR3 is TGTGCCAGCAGTTCTTCTTGGGGGAAGAAGCCCCAGCATTTT.

Comment on this clonotype: This may be a read error, as it is one base from a much larger clone. The rearrangement uses TRBV12-3 or TRBV12-4 and TRBJ2-1; D is possibly TRBD2 (6 bases). V was pared by 3 bases and J by 13 bases, with 10 bases between. The CDR3 runs 11 residues. The CDR3 loop is CASSFGGSQFF. CDR3 bases: TGTGCCAGCAGTTTTGGGGGGTCCCAGTTCTTC.

V usage is TRBV7-2 and J usage is TRBJ2-3, with D unresolved. Trimming removed 5 bases from V and 0 bases from J, with 12 bases in between. CDR3 length equals 15 residues. Germline CDR1 is SGHTA and CDR2 is FQGNSA. In nucleotides, the CDR3 is TGTGCCAGCAGCATCAGTGTGACTAGCACAGATACGCAGTATTTT. It codes for CASSISVTSTDTQYF.

This clonotype has at least ten counts. The chain carries TRBV5-1 and TRBJ1-2; perhaps TRBD1 as D (5 bases). This CDR3 has 14 amino acids. CDR1 is SGHRS and CDR2 is YFSETQ in the germline V gene. The V end lost 2 bases, the J end lost 4 bases, and 12 bases lay between the germline ends. This CDR3 reads CASSFGGEGYGYTF. CDR3 sequence (DNA): TGCGCCAGCAGCTTCGGGGGAGAGGGCTATGGCTACACCTTC.

The chain has TRBV20-1 and TRBJ2-3; a possible D gene is TRBD2 (6 bases). The germline V gene encodes CDR1 DFQATT and CDR2 SNEGSKA (reference sequence). The CDR3 is 14 residues long. V shed 5 bases and J shed 4 bases, with 16 bases lying between them. CDR3 in amino acids: CSARRRETADTQYF. CDR3 in DNA: TGCAGTGCTCGCCGGAGGGAGACCGCAGATACGCAGTATTTT.

This clonotype appeared many times. The V gene is TRBV7-2, the J gene TRBJ2-4, with 9 bases that match TRBD1. The J segment lost 8 bases and the V segment lost 6 bases, leaving 8 bases of the junction unmatched. The CDR3 covers 14 residues. Germline lookup yields CDR1 SGHTA and CDR2 FQGNSA. The CDR3 DNA is TGTGCCAGCAGTAAGGACAGGGGAGGGGACATTCAGTACTTC. Translating it yields CASSKDRGGDIQYF.

Turning to this clonotype: Relative to the germline gene, one junction end is altered; a read error may explain this. The chain uses TRBV7-9 and TRBJ1-5, with a weak D call TRBD1 (5 bases). The CDR3 is made up of 14 amino acids. In germline, CDR1 is SEHNR, CDR2 FQNEAQ (reference sequence). CDR3 region: CVSSAEGGNQPQHF. The CDR3 DNA sequence: TGTGTCAGCAGCGCAGAAGGGGGCAATCAGCCCCAGCATTTT.

The table lists this clonotype with many counts. The J gene is TRBJ2-5, the V gene TRBV7-2, with 9 positions matching TRBD2. CDR3 size: 15 residues. With V trimmed by 4 bases and J by 5 bases, 8 bases remained unmatched. In germline, CDR1 is SGHTA, CDR2 FQGNSA. CDR3 loop: CASSYQAGGRETQYF. CDR3 DNA sequence: TGTGCCAGCAGCTATCAAGCGGGGGGACGGGAGACCCAGTACTTC.

A note on this clonotype: Being one base from a much bigger clone, this may be a read error. This rearrangement joins TRBV5-1 to TRBJ2-1, with 11 bases lining up with TRBD1. The assigned J gene may be wrong: the sequence end matches TRBJ2-7 better. The CDR3 is 15 amino acids. The V gene's germline CDR1 is SGHRS and CDR2 YFSETQ. CDR3 sequence: CASSSGQGAHNEQYF. The CDR3 coding sequence is TGCGCCAGCAGCAGCGGACAGGGGGCCCACAATGAGCAGTACTTC.

The rearrangement uses TRBV20-1 and TRBJ2-1; TRBD2 matches at 11 bases. The V and J ends lost 6 bases and 5 bases, in that order; junction bases with no gene match: 6. This CDR3 is built from 14 residues. Germline CDR1 is DFQATT and CDR2 is SNEGSKA (reference sequence). The CDR3 here is CSAQGGLADNEQFF. The CDR3, as DNA: TGCAGTGCCCAAGGGGGACTAGCGGACAATGAGCAGTTCTTC.

Worth noting for this clonotype: One end of the junction fails to match germline, which may point to a read error. The chain is built from TRBV12-3 or TRBV12-4 and TRBJ2-3; TRBD2 might be the D (7 bases). The CDR3 is 16 residues long. The DNA for the CDR3 is TGTGCCAGCAGTTTTCTAGGGGGGGTGAGAGCAGATGCGCAGTATTTT. Its translation is CASSFLGGVRADAQYF.

This clonotype appeared many times. At one boundary the junction diverges from the germline segment, which might be a read error. The chain is built from TRBV12-3 or TRBV12-4 and TRBJ2-7; no definite D call. This CDR3 is built from 11 residues. The CDR3 bases are TGTGCCAGCAGTCCCGGCAGGCTCCTTAACTTC. It translates to CASSPGRLLNF.

The genes are TRBV7-2 and TRBJ2-3; 8 bases are shared with TRBD2. J gave up 3 bases and V 5 bases, and 13 bases lay outside the gene matches. This CDR3 is built from 17 residues. From germline, CDR1 is SGHTA and CDR2 FQGNSA. This CDR3 is CASSPWVRGGLTDTQYF. CDR3 coding DNA: TGTGCCAGCAGCCCCTGGGTTCGCGGGGGGCTTACAGATACGCAGTATTTT.

Only one count was recorded for this clonotype. This rearrangement joins TRBV13 to TRBJ2-7; D gene ambiguous. The CDR3 covers 15 residues. The germline V gene has CDR1 PRHDT and CDR2 FYEKMQ (reference sequence). Trimming took 1 base from V and 6 from J, leaving 16 bases between them. CDR3 nucleotide sequence: TGTGCCAGCAGCTTAGCTCCCAGTCTCGCTTCCGAGCAGTACTTC. It specifies CASSLAPSLASEQYF.

The rearrangement uses TRBV20-1 and TRBJ2-7; unclear D gene. The CDR3 extends over 14 amino acids. Germline V gene data show CDR1 as DFQATT and CDR2 as SNEGSKA (reference sequence). Deletions cut 1 base from V and 1 base from J, with 11 bases between. CDR3 protein: CSARGWRESYEQYF. DNA for the CDR3: TGCAGTGCTAGAGGATGGAGAGAATCCTACGAGCAGTACTTC.

This clonotype occurred a few times. The rearrangement links TRBV30 to TRBJ1-1; D perhaps matches TRBD1 (6 bases). Germline loops: CDR1 GTSNPN, CDR2 SVGIG (reference sequence). V dropped 5 bases and J dropped 1 base, with 14 bases sitting between them. CDR3 length equals 14 residues. CDR3 protein: CAWRTGQPNTEAFF. CDR3 DNA sequence: TGTGCCTGGCGCACCGGACAGCCGAACACTGAAGCTTTCTTT.

This clonotype was picked up a small number of times. This rearrangement joins TRBV4-1 to TRBJ1-3, with a weak D call TRBD1 (5 bases). Trimming took off 0 bases at V and 8 bases at J, with 20 bases between the two ends. The germline V gene has CDR1 MGHRA and CDR2 YSYEKL. The CDR3 is made up of 17 amino acids. This CDR3 reads CASSQDRLRGNGDTIYF. The DNA for the CDR3 is TGCGCCAGCAGCCAAGACCGTCTGCGGGGGAACGGGGACACCATATATTTT.

CDR3 sequence: CASSLDLAYNSPLHF. As DNA, the CDR3 is TGTGCCAGCAGCTTAGACTTGGCCTATAATTCACCCCTCCACTTT. The chain uses TRBV7-3 and TRBJ1-6, with D unresolved. Trimming left V 2 bases short and J 2 bases short, with 7 bases between. CDR3 length: 15 residues. The germline V gene has CDR1 SGHTA and CDR2 FQGTGA.

There are many counts of this clonotype. The chain uses TRBV6-6 and TRBJ1-4, with D unresolved. Between the trimmed V and J ends, which lost 6 bases and 8 bases, there was a span of 22 bases. CDR1 MNHNY and CDR2 SVGAGI come from the germline V gene (reference sequence). This CDR3 has 16 amino acids. The CDR3 DNA reads as TGTGCCAGCAGAGAAATTAGAGGCCTTTATTGGGAAAAACTGTTTTTT. Its translation is CASREIRGLYWEKLFF.

This clonotype was seen more than once but under ten times. The CDR3 loop is CASSQDDRGLTEAFF. The CDR3 nucleotides are TGCGCCAGCAGCCAAGATGACAGGGGGCTTACTGAAGCTTTCTTT. This rearrangement joins TRBV4-1 to TRBJ1-1, with 10 bases identical to TRBD1. Trimming removed 0 bases from V and 5 bases from J; junction bases left unmatched: 3. CDR1 MGHRA and CDR2 YSYEKL come from the germline V gene. The CDR3 spans 15 residues.

This chain links TRBV5-1 with TRBJ2-5, with D possibly TRBD1 on 5 matching bases. The DNA end favors TRBJ2-7, so the J call may be wrong. Germline CDR1 and CDR2: SGHRS and YFSETQ. There are 13 residues in the CDR3. The DNA of the CDR3 is TGCGCCAGCAGCTCCCAGGGCGGCTACGAGCAGTACTTC. It translates to CASSSQGGYEQYF.

The chain combines TRBV7-6 with TRBJ1-1, with 7 bases identical to TRBD1. The CDR3 spans 12 residues. Germline loops: CDR1 SGHVS, CDR2 FNYEAQ. V lost 5 bases, J lost 9 bases, and 6 bases stayed unmatched. The CDR3 DNA reads as TGTGCCAGCAGCCCCGACAGGGTTAAAGCTTTCTTT. Translated: CASSPDRVKAFF. Filled out from reference TRBV7-6 and TRBJ1-1, the complete variable domain reads GAGVSQSPRYKVTKRGQDVALRCDPISGHVSLYWYRQALGQGPEFLTYFNYEAQQDKSGLPNDRFSAERPEGSISTLTIQRTEQRDSAMYRCASSPDRVKAFFGQGTRLTVV.

There are a few counts of this clonotype. The genes are TRBV20-1 and TRBJ1-2; D gene ambiguous. V was pared by 6 bases and J by 8 bases, with 13 bases between. The germline V gene has CDR1 DFQATT and CDR2 SNEGSKA (reference sequence). The CDR3 covers 11 residues. CDR3 sequence reads: CSALDRLGYTF. DNA for the CDR3: TGCAGTGCCTTGGACCGGCTCGGCTACACCTTC.